A single sample gave rise to the 17 T cell receptor beta chains below, sequenced in a study of vaccination and CD4 T cells after COVID-19. The Oncomine TCR Beta short-read assay was applied to DNA of cultured CD4+ T cells. TCRdb redid the calling of the PCR reads with MiXCR, one entry per CDR3 protein. The sample yields 11,000 to 15,000 distinct CDR3 sequences, over 50% seen once. For these receptors, no antigen is known. Treatment of the sample: approximately nine-day PBMC culture with coronavirus spike peptide pools or control peptides (ViraFEST assay). The sample comprised CD4+ T cells from blood, cultured in vitro. The origin of the receptors is a human donor who had recovered from COVID-19.

The V gene is TRBV7-3, the J gene TRBJ2-3; 7 bases line up with TRBD2. This CDR3 spans 14 amino acids. The V and J ends lost 4 bases and 1 base, in that order; junction bases with no gene match: 2. The germline CDR1 and CDR2 sequences are SGHTA and FQGTGA. The CDR3 DNA sequence: TGTGCCAGCAGCTCCCGGGAGGGCACAGATACGCAGTATTTT. This sequence encodes CASSSREGTDTQYF.

This clonotype appeared a few times. The chain couples TRBV20-1 to TRBJ2-7; D assignment may be TRBD1 or TRBD2 (5 bases each). From germline, CDR1 is DFQATT and CDR2 SNEGSKA (reference sequence). This CDR3 comprises 15 residues. The V gene lost 0 bases and the J gene lost 7 bases, with 19 bases spanning the gap. The CDR3 DNA reads as TGCAGTGCTAGAGATATTAGCCAGGGTCGAGGGGAGCAGTACTTC. Translated: CSARDISQGRGEQYF.

This clonotype has more than one count but fewer than ten. V usage is TRBV28 and J usage is TRBJ2-1; 8 nucleotides align to TRBD2. In germline, CDR1 is MDHEN, CDR2 SYDVKM. The length of the CDR3 is 19 residues. The J segment lost 4 bases and the V segment lost 1 base, leaving 15 bases of the junction unmatched. In DNA, the CDR3 is TGTGCCAGCAGTTTATTGGTCGGGACTAGAAGAGTGAGGTACAATGAGCAGTTCTTC. Protein product: CASSLLVGTRRVRYNEQFF.

The rearrangement uses TRBV29-1 and TRBJ2-3, with 7 bases matching TRBD2. Germline V lookup: CDR1 SQVTM, CDR2 ANQGSEA. V lost 2 bases to trimming and J lost 6 bases; unmatched junction nucleotides: 14. The CDR3 is 16 amino acids. The CDR3 DNA reads as TGCAGCGTTGAATTTCCCGCTAGCGGCTTTTGGGATACGCAGTATTTT. Its translation is CSVEFPASGFWDTQYF.

This chain connects TRBV7-9 to TRBJ1-1; no firm D call. V was pared by 5 bases and J by 4 bases, with 11 bases between. CDR3 length equals 13 residues. Germline CDR1 SEHNR, CDR2 FQNEAQ (reference sequence). The CDR3 DNA sequence: TGTGCCAGCAGCCCCCGAGAGGCCACTGAAGCTTTCTTT. This encodes CASSPREATEAFF.

The rearrangement joins TRBV7-2 to TRBJ2-2; a weak D match, TRBD1 (5 bases). Trimming shortened V by 4 bases and J by 7 bases, and 19 bases separated the two germline ends. The germline V gene encodes CDR1 SGHTA and CDR2 FQGNSA. The CDR3 extends over 16 amino acids. In nucleotides, the CDR3 is TGTGCCAGCAGCTCCACAAGGGGTAGCCTTGGCGGGGAGCTGTTTTTT. As protein: CASSSTRGSLGGELFF.

The chain is built from TRBV7-2 and TRBJ2-5, with 10 bases lining up with TRBD2. The V segment lost 5 bases and the J segment 2 bases; nucleotides outside the gene matches: 5. The CDR3 runs to 15 residues. Germline loops: CDR1 SGHTA, CDR2 FQGNSA. As DNA, the CDR3 is TGTGCCAGCAGCAGCGGGGGGGCCTGGCAAGAGACCCAGTACTTC. It encodes CASSSGGAWQETQYF.

V is TRBV5-1 and J is TRBJ2-3; D is ambiguous. Trimming removed 5 bases from V and 8 bases from J, with 12 bases in between. The CDR3 totals 12 residues. The germline V gene encodes CDR1 SGHRS and CDR2 YFSETQ. CDR3 amino acids: CASRLQTGTQYF. DNA for the CDR3: TGCGCCAGCAGGTTACAAACCGGTACGCAGTATTTT.

This clonotype was counted a single time. The J gene is TRBJ1-1, the V gene TRBV20-1; maybe TRBD1 (6 bases). Trimming removed 0 bases from V and 0 bases from J, with 11 bases in between. The CDR3 has 15 residues. From germline, CDR1 is DFQATT and CDR2 SNEGSKA (reference sequence). CDR3 in amino acids: CSARDSAGVNTEAFF. CDR3 nucleotide sequence: TGCAGTGCTAGAGATTCGGCAGGGGTGAACACTGAAGCTTTCTTT.

This clonotype has only a few counts. The rearrangement uses TRBV6-1 and TRBJ1-6; perhaps TRBD1 as D (5 bases). V lost 6 bases and J lost 7, with 16 bases in between. Germline CDR1 is MNHNS and CDR2 is SASEGT. The CDR3 covers 15 residues. The CDR3 reads CASRGPQGANSPLHF. The DNA for the CDR3 is TGTGCCAGCAGGGGCCCCCAGGGTGCGAATTCACCCCTCCACTTT.

This clonotype was recorded a few times. Mismatch with germline at one junction end may stem from a read error. The CDR3 is CASSYRESSYEQYF. CDR3 DNA sequence: TGTGCCAGCAGTTACAGGGAGAGCTCCTACGAGCAGTACTTC. This sequence joins TRBV10-3 and TRBJ2-7; D possibly corresponds to TRBD1 (6 bases). Germline V gene data show CDR1 as ENHRY and CDR2 as SYGVKD. The CDR3 totals 14 residues.

The chain combines TRBV28 with TRBJ2-7; possibly TRBD1 or TRBD2 for D (5 bases each). Trimming removed 7 bases from V and 2 bases from J, with 12 bases in between. This CDR3 region has 13 residues. Germline V gives CDR1 MDHEN, CDR2 SYDVKM. The CDR3 here is CASIRDGTYEQYF. The CDR3 DNA follows: TGTGCCAGCATTCGGGACGGGACCTACGAGCAGTACTTC.

The rearrangement joins TRBV20-1 to TRBJ2-3; no firm D call. CDR1 and CDR2 (germline): DFQATT, SNEGSKA (reference sequence). CDR3 length: 14 residues. The germline V and J ends were trimmed by 1 base and 0 bases, with 8 bases remaining between them. The DNA of the CDR3 is TGCAGTGCTAGAGTCAGAGCTAGCACAGATACGCAGTATTTT. Translated: CSARVRASTDTQYF.

J is TRBJ1-5 and V is TRBV7-3; perhaps TRBD1 as D (5 bases). The ends were cut back, 3 bases at V and 5 bases at J, with 14 bases in the middle. This CDR3 is 15 amino acids long. The V gene's germline CDR1 is SGHTA and CDR2 FQGTGA. DNA for the CDR3: TGTGCCAGCAGCTTTGCGAGGGAAGGGGATCAGCCCCAGCATTTT. Protein: CASSFAREGDQPQHF.

The chain has TRBV7-9 and TRBJ2-7; D gene uncertain. Between the trimmed V and J ends, which lost 7 bases and 7 bases, there was a span of 20 bases. This CDR3 has 14 residues. CDR1 SEHNR and CDR2 FQNEAQ come from the germline V gene (reference sequence). The CDR3 DNA sequence: TGTGCCAGCACCTCAGAAGTGGGATACGGGGAGCAGTACTTC. Protein sequence: CASTSEVGYGEQYF.

This clonotype has only a few counts. This rearrangement joins TRBV2 to TRBJ1-5; TRBD1 is a possible D gene (5 bases). V lost 1 base to trimming and J lost 6 bases, with 10 bases between them. This CDR3 has 14 residues. Germline V gives CDR1 SNHLY, CDR2 FYNNEI. The CDR3 sequence is CASSEGQLSQPQHF. In nucleotides, the CDR3 is TGTGCCAGCAGTGAAGGACAGTTGAGTCAGCCCCAGCATTTT.

The V and J genes are TRBV7-2 and TRBJ1-6; no definite D call. Trimming stripped 1 base from V and 5 bases from J, with 9 bases between. The CDR3 consists of 15 residues. Germline V gene lookup returns CDR1 SGHTA and CDR2 FQGNSA. CDR3 sequence: CASSLGQADNSPLHF. CDR3 DNA sequence: TGTGCCAGCAGCTTAGGGCAGGCAGATAATTCACCCCTCCACTTT.